This paragraph reports one T cell receptor beta chain. A single count supports this clone. Its antigen remains undetermined. No base quality values were provided; no much bigger clone lies one nucleotide off. These data are taken from a study of control samples from healthy donors and cancer patients (dated by TCRdb to about 2020). Libraries were made using the immunoSEQ multiplex PCR assay. This immuneACCESS table, as held by TCRdb, lists in-frame sequences with V and J called but not all clones. Of the missing ones, under half trace to an unresolved V gene in checked studies; the others have no known cause. The sample data list around 190,000 clones, and more than 90% of these were observed just once. The ten biggest clones cover about 1.4% of the sample. The sequenced material came from blood. The sequence was collected from a man in his thirties or forties in good health.

The CDR3 region reads CASRTPDRAGNTIYF. The DNA sequence is given as TGTGCAAGTCGCACCCCGGACAGGGCTGGAAACACCATATATTTT. The chain employs TRBV12-2 and TRBJ1-3; the DNA was not compared with TRBD1, the D call given in the table. TRBV12-2 is designated a pseudogene. The CDR3 numbers 15 residues from cysteine through phenylalanine. Only the CDR3 DNA stays, 45 bases, in frame from base 1.